This section outlines one T cell receptor beta chain sequence together with its context. Its antigen remains unknown. This sample is part of a study of CD8 T cells in ankylosing spondylitis. Preparation of TCR beta libraries was done by quantitative 5'-RACE with molecular barcodes. TCRdb recomputed calls from the 5' RACE reads with MiXCR, one row per CDR3 protein. The sample has around 450,000 distinct CDR3 sequences, 25% to 30% seen once. Germline CDR1 reads KGHDR; CDR2 reads SFDVKD. CDR3 size: 13 residues. V gave up 3 bases and J gave up 5 bases, with 8 bases separating them. The study, taken as a whole, reports: Characteristic, it appeared, of ankylosing spondylitis blood was a TCR beta motif of several highly homologous variants. CD8+ by phenotype, disease-linked clones were relatively rare in peripheral blood.

Sequencing was carried out using blood, either unsorted or a sorted T cell fraction (not recorded which). J is TRBJ2-3 and V is TRBV24-1, with D uncertain. This TCR came from a male donor with ankylosing spondylitis. The CDR3 nucleotides are TGTGCCACCAGTGATCCACCTGGAGATACGCAGTATTTT. It yields the protein CATSDPPGDTQYF.